These T cell receptor beta chains were read from a single sample in a study of shared clonotypes between healthy human individuals. Sequencing used immunoSEQ multiplex PCR; TCRdb keeps in-frame clones, though not all of them. The sample has roughly 2.1 million clones; about 93% are singletons. Sample: naive CD8+ T cells from PBMCs. The receptors derive from a man between 18 and 35 years old in good health. Some clones in this sample may be carry-over from other donors' samples. CDR3s include the opening cysteine and the closing phenylalanine or tryptophan. Each record gives: CDR3 protein, CDR3 DNA, D gene, J gene, clone size, V gene. A D gene is named only where the DNA matches it firmly. Size tells how often a clone was seen (once, few, many) or the class of an expanded clone, and some rows leave it out.

CDR3: CASSSRVGVFSYEQYF
DNA: TGTGCCAGCAGCTCCAGGGTCGGGGTATTCTCCTACGAGCAGTACTTC
D: -
J: TRBJ2-7
size: -
V: TRBV11-2

CDR3: CASTDPPGQYF
DNA: TGTGCCAGCACTGATCCGCCCGGGCAGTACTTC
D: -
J: TRBJ2-7
size: -
V: TRBV6-1

CDR3: CASSSRGQATNTEAFF
DNA: TGCGCCAGCAGCTCGAGAGGGCAGGCGACGAACACTGAAGCTTTCTTT
D: -
J: TRBJ1-1
size: -
V: TRBV5-1

CDR3: CASSLSNGVPTFEQYF
DNA: TGTGCCAGCAGTTTATCGAATGGGGTCCCTACTTTCGAGCAGTACTTC
D: -
J: TRBJ2-7
size: -
V: TRBV27

CDR3: CASSLSARSNTGELFF
DNA: TGTGCCAGCAGTTTATCGGCCCGGTCGAACACCGGGGAGCTGTTTTTT
D: -
J: TRBJ2-2
size: -
V: TRBV27

CDR3: CASSLRWPSSYEQYF
DNA: TGTGCCAGCAGTTTACGTTGGCCAAGCTCCTACGAGCAGTACTTC
D: -
J: TRBJ2-7
size: -
V: TRBV27

CDR3: CASAPKGAYHNEQFF
DNA: TGTGCCAGCGCCCCTAAGGGGGCCTACCACAATGAGCAGTTCTTC
D: TRBD1
J: TRBJ2-1
size: -
V: TRBV7-3

CDR3: CASRLAGETNEQFF
DNA: TGTGCCAGCCGACTAGCGGGAGAGACGAATGAGCAGTTCTTC
D: TRBD2
J: TRBJ2-1
size: -
V: TRBV28

CDR3: CAWRAKRGSDTDTQYF
DNA: TGTGCCTGGAGGGCGAAGCGCGGGAGTGACACAGATACGCAGTATTTT
D: TRBD2
J: TRBJ2-3
size: -
V: TRBV30

CDR3: CASSPSVGDSGANVLTF
DNA: TGTGCCAGCAGTCCCTCAGTGGGTGACTCTGGGGCCAACGTCCTGACTTTC
D: -
J: TRBJ2-6
size: -
V: TRBV27

CDR3: CASSQEVGLVNHEQFF
DNA: TGCGCCAGCAGCCAAGAGGTGGGACTAGTGAACCATGAGCAGTTCTTC
D: TRBD2
J: TRBJ2-1
size: -
V: TRBV4-1

CDR3: CASSGGKETQYF
DNA: TGTGCCAGCAGCGGGGGGAAAGAGACCCAGTACTTC
D: TRBD2
J: TRBJ2-5
size: -
V: TRBV6-6

CDR3: CASSWSNLAGGNEQYF
DNA: TGTGCCAGCAGCTGGTCCAATCTAGCGGGAGGGAACGAGCAGTACTTC
D: TRBD2
J: TRBJ2-7
size: -
V: TRBV11-2

CDR3: CASSFEQGDIQYF
DNA: TGTGCCAGCAGCTTTGAGCAGGGGGACATTCAGTACTTC
D: TRBD1
J: TRBJ2-4
size: -
V: TRBV7-8

CDR3: CASIQPGMKNTEAFF
DNA: TGTGCCAGCATTCAACCGGGGATGAAGAACACTGAAGCTTTCTTT
D: -
J: TRBJ1-1
size: -
V: TRBV28

CDR3: CASSQVHPNPYEQYF
DNA: TGCGCCAGCAGCCAAGTACACCCAAATCCCTACGAGCAGTACTTC
D: -
J: TRBJ2-7
size: -
V: TRBV4-1

CDR3: CASSGTEYSNQPQHF
DNA: TGTGCCAGCAGCGGGACAGAGTATAGCAATCAGCCCCAGCATTTT
D: TRBD1
J: TRBJ1-5
size: -
V: TRBV6-1

CDR3: CASSLGGSPEAFF
DNA: TGTGCCAGCAGCTTAGGGGGAAGTCCTGAAGCTTTCTTT
D: -
J: TRBJ1-1
size: -
V: TRBV11-2

CDR3: CATAPVRDRMSYEQYF
DNA: TGTGCCACCGCCCCCGTCCGGGACAGGATGTCCTACGAGCAGTACTTC
D: TRBD1
J: TRBJ2-7
size: -
V: TRBV7-2

CDR3: CASSMDGSSGNTIYF
DNA: TGTGCCAGTAGTATGGACGGCAGCTCTGGAAACACCATATATTTT
D: -
J: TRBJ1-3
size: -
V: TRBV19

CDR3: CASTLAVSGGTEAFF
DNA: TGTGCCAGCACCTTAGCTGTCTCCGGGGGCACTGAAGCTTTCTTT
D: -
J: TRBJ1-1
size: -
V: TRBV11-2

CDR3: CASRGLADTQYF
DNA: TGTGCCAGCAGGGGGCTGGCAGATACGCAGTATTTT
D: -
J: TRBJ2-3
size: -
V: TRBV27

CDR3: CAISLTAGTSRGEQYF
DNA: TGTGCCATCAGTCTAACCGCCGGGACTTCAAGGGGTGAGCAGTACTTC
D: -
J: TRBJ2-7
size: -
V: TRBV10-3

CDR3: CASSLLRGGRDEQFF
DNA: TGTGCCAGCAGCTTACTCCGCGGCGGGAGAGATGAGCAGTTCTTC
D: TRBD2
J: TRBJ2-1
size: -
V: TRBV11-3

CDR3: CASSSRGHEKLFF
DNA: TGTGCCAGCAGTTCCAGGGGGCATGAAAAACTGTTTTTT
D: TRBD1
J: TRBJ1-4
size: -
V: TRBV27

CDR3: CASSVAGNSNQPQHF
DNA: TGTGCCAGCAGCGTAGCTGGGAATAGCAATCAGCCCCAGCATTTT
D: -
J: TRBJ1-5
size: -
V: TRBV9

CDR3: CASSMGLASYEQYF
DNA: TGTGCCAGTAGTATGGGCCTAGCGTCCTACGAGCAGTACTTC
D: -
J: TRBJ2-7
size: -
V: TRBV19

CDR3: CALPDGEVGEKLFF
DNA: TGTGCCCTACCAGATGGGGAAGTGGGTGAAAAACTGTTTTTT
D: -
J: TRBJ1-4
size: -
V: TRBV30

CDR3: CASARRGRDEKLFF
DNA: TGTGCCAGCGCCCGGCGGGGACGGGATGAAAAACTGTTTTTT
D: -
J: TRBJ1-4
size: -
V: TRBV27

CDR3: CASSPSTSESSYNEQFF
DNA: TGTGCCAGCAGTCCGTCCACTAGCGAGAGCTCCTACAATGAGCAGTTCTTC
D: TRBD2
J: TRBJ2-1
size: once
V: TRBV25-1

CDR3: CASSLLWGTEPQHF
DNA: TGTGCCAGCAGTTTACTATGGGGAACGGAGCCCCAGCATTTT
D: -
J: TRBJ1-5
size: -
V: TRBV28

CDR3: CATQLRGLMNTEAFF
DNA: TGTGCCACTCAGCTCAGGGGGCTAATGAACACTGAAGCTTTCTTT
D: TRBD1
J: TRBJ1-1
size: -
V: TRBV19

CDR3: CAGTNRKGNTGELFF
DNA: TGCGCCGGCACCAACAGAAAGGGTAACACCGGGGAGCTGTTTTTT
D: -
J: TRBJ2-2
size: -
V: TRBV4-1

CDR3: CAISLPLRTSHEQYF
DNA: TGTGCCATATCCCTTCCCTTACGGACTAGTCACGAGCAGTACTTC
D: TRBD2
J: TRBJ2-7
size: -
V: TRBV2

CDR3: CASSLDYVEAFF
DNA: TGTGCCAGTAGTTTAGACTATGTCGAAGCTTTCTTT
D: -
J: TRBJ1-1
size: few
V: TRBV19

CDR3: CTSSHCQGFQPQHF
DNA: TGCACCAGCAGCCATTGCCAGGGATTTCAGCCCCAGCATTTT
D: -
J: TRBJ1-5
size: -
V: TRBV1

CDR3: CASSPTTGYEQYF
DNA: TGTGCCAGCAGTCCTACGACTGGTTACGAGCAGTACTTC
D: -
J: TRBJ2-7
size: -
V: TRBV28